These T cell receptor beta chains were read from a single sample in a study of Graves' ophthalmopathy and Graves' hyperthyroidism. Each CDR3 protein gets one entry after TCRdb re-called the multiplex PCR reads with MiXCR. This sample has 350,000 or so distinct CDR3 sequences, with about a sixth found just once. What was sequenced was peripheral blood. These receptors were obtained from an adult man with Graves' ophthalmopathy. The CDR3 runs from the conserved cysteine through the conserved F or W. The D gene is left open where the match is weak. Expanded clones get a size class; other rows say once, few or many, or leave the size out.

V	J	size	D	DNA	CDR3
TRBV11-2	TRBJ2-5	many	.	TGTGCCAGCAGCTCAGTAAGCCTCGGGAGACACAGAGAGACCCAGTACTTC	CASSSVSLGRHRETQYF
TRBV20-1	TRBJ2-5	many	TRBD2	TGCAGTGCTAGAGGACTAGCGGGGGAGACCCAGTACTTC	CSARGLAGETQYF
TRBV3-1	TRBJ2-5	many	TRBD2	TGTGCCAGCAGCCCCGGGGGGGTTGTAGAGACCCAGTACTTC	CASSPGGVVETQYF
TRBV6-4	TRBJ2-2	many	TRBD1	TGTGCCAGCAGCAGGGACAGGGAAAGGGTTCACACCGGGGAGCTGTTTTTT	CASSRDRERVHTGELFF
TRBV6-4	TRBJ1-5	many	TRBD1	TGTGCCAGCAGCGCCGGGACAGGGGTCGGCTATAGCAATCAGCCCCAGCATTTT	CASSAGTGVGYSNQPQHF
TRBV30	TRBJ1-1	many	.	TGTGCCTGGAGTGACAAAAAGGTGGACACTGAAGCTTTCTTT	CAWSDKKVDTEAFF
TRBV27	TRBJ1-6	many	.	TGTGCCAGCAGTTTAGTTTGGAAAAACTCCTATAATTCACCCCTCCACTTT	CASSLVWKNSYNSPLHF
TRBV5-1	TRBJ2-7	many	.	TGCGCCAGCAGCTTGCTCGGGGTTTACGAGCAGTACTTC	CASSLLGVYEQYF
TRBV20-1	TRBJ1-5	.	.	TGCAGTGCTCCCTATGGGACTCCCAATCAGCCCCAGCATTTT	CSAPYGTPNQPQHF
TRBV20-1	TRBJ2-5	many	.	TGCAGTGCGATGGCAGAAGACCGGTTCCAGGAGACCCAGTACTTC	CSAMAEDRFQETQYF
TRBV6-2/TRBV6-3	TRBJ2-2	many	.	TGTGCCAGCACCCCAAACGAACAGAGGTTGAACACCGGGGAGCTGTTTTTT	CASTPNEQRLNTGELFF
TRBV18	TRBJ1-5	many	.	TGTGCCAGCTCGACCGGGACCGTTAGCAATCAGCCCCAGCATTTT	CASSTGTVSNQPQHF
TRBV6-5	TRBJ1-1	many	TRBD1	TGTGCCAGCAGGTTACAGGGGGCGAGGAACACTGAAGCTTTCTTT	CASRLQGARNTEAFF
TRBV6-1	TRBJ2-7	once	TRBD1	TGTGCCAGCAGGCAGATTGGGACAGGGGCCTACGAGCAGTACTTC	CASRQIGTGAYEQYF
TRBV7-2	TRBJ1-1	many	.	TGTGCCAGCAGCTCAGGGACGGGAACTTTCTTT	CASSSGTGTFF
TRBV2	TRBJ1-5	many	TRBD1	TGTGCCAGCAGTGCGGACAGGGGGCTTCCCAAGCAGCCCCAGCATTTT	CASSADRGLPKQPQHF
TRBV30	TRBJ1-6	.	.	TGTGCCTGGAGTTTAGGACAGTCTTATAATTCACCCCTCCACTTT	CAWSLGQSYNSPLHF
TRBV28	TRBJ2-7	many	TRBD1	TGTGCCAGCATTGACCTCGACAGGGGAAGCGAGCAGTACTTC	CASIDLDRGSEQYF
TRBV6-1	TRBJ1-1	.	.	TGTGCCAGCAGAGGAATTCGACAGGTGGGGACTGAAGCTTTCTTT	CASRGIRQVGTEAFF
TRBV30	TRBJ2-4	.	TRBD1	TGTGCCTGGAGACCCGGGACAGGGAGGAACCTTCAGTACTTC	CAWRPGTGRNLQYF
TRBV3-1	TRBJ1-5	many	.	TGTGCCAGCAGCCAAGATAGCACAGGAGGGCCCCAGCATTTT	CASSQDSTGGPQHF
TRBV5-1	TRBJ1-1	many	.	TGCGCCAGCAGCAAAGAGACGGCCCCCTCGGGTACTGAAGCTTTCTTT	CASSKETAPSGTEAFF